This section outlines one T cell receptor (beta chain) sequence together with its context. TCRdb's table, derived via immunoSEQ multiplex PCR, lists solely in-frame clones and lacks some. Of 70,000 to 95,000 clones in the sample, approximately 92% were seen once. CDR3 length: 15 amino acids. Trimming shortened V by 7 bases and J by 3 bases, and 15 bases separated the two germline ends. Germline-derived CDR1 and CDR2 are SNHLY and FYNNEI. The data originate from a study of blood T cell repertoires in COVID-19. V usage is TRBV2 and J usage is TRBJ1-4; D may be TRBD1 (6 bases). This TCR was recovered from a woman between 55 and 75 years old with active COVID-19. The material sequenced was peripheral blood. The CDR3, as DNA: TGTGCCAGCAAGGTTCAGGGGCCGTCTAATGAAAAACTGTTTTTT. Amino acid sequence: CASKVQGPSNEKLFF. Together with reference TRBV2 and TRBJ1-4, the CDR3 gives the full variable domain: EPEVTQTPSHQVTQMGQEVILRCVPISNHLYFYWYRQILGQKVEFLVSFYNNEISEKSEIFDDQFSVERPDGSNFTLKIRSTKLEDSAMYFCASKVQGPSNEKLFFGSGTQLSVL.